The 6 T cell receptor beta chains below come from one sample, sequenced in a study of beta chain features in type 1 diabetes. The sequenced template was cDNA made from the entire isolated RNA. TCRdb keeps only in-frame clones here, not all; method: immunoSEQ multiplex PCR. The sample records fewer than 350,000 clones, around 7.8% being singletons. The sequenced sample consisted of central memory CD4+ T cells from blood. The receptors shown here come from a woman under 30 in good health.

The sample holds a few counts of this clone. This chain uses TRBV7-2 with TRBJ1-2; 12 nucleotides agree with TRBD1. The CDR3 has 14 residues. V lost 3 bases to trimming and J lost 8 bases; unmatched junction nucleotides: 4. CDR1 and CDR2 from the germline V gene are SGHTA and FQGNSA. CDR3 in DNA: TGTGCCAGCAGCTTCCGGGACAGGGGGCGCGGCTACACCTTC. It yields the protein CASSFRDRGRGYTF.

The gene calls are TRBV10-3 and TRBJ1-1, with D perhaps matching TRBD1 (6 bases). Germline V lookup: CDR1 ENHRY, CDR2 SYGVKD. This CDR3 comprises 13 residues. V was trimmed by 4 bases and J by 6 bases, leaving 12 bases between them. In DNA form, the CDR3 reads TGTGCCATCAGTGGGACAGAGTACTCTGAAGCTTTCTTT. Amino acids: CAISGTEYSEAFF.

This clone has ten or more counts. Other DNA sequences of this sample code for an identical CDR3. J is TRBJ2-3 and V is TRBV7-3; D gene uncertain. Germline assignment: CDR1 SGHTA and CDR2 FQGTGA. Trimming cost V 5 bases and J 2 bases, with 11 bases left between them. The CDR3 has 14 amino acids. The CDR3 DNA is TGTGCCAGCAGCCTTGGGCTGTCCACAGATACGCAGTATTTT. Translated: CASSLGLSTDTQYF.

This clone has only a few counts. The CDR3 loop is CASRYSGQNTEAFF. The CDR3 DNA follows: TGTGCCAGCAGGTATTCGGGACAGAACACTGAAGCTTTCTTT. The chain employs TRBV7-2 and TRBJ1-1; TRBD1 might be the D (6 bases). CDR1 is SGHTA, CDR2 FQGNSA, per germline. CDR3 size: 14 residues. V shed 6 bases and J shed 1 base, with 12 bases lying between them.

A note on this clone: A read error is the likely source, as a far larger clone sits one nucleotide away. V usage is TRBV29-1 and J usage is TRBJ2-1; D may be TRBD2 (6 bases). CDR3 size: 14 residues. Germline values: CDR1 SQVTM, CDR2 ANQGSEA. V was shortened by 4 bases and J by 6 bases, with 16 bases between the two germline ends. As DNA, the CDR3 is TGCAGCGTTGTTGGCGGGACGGGCGCCAATGAGCAGTTCTTC. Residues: CSVVGGTGANEQFF.

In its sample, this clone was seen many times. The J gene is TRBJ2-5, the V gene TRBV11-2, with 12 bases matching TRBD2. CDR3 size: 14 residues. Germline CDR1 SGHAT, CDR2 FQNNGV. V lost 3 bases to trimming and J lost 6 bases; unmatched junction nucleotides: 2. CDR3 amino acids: CASSLTSGSKTQYF. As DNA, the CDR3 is TGTGCCAGCAGCTTGACTAGCGGGAGCAAGACCCAGTACTTC.